This T cell receptor beta chain is from a study of blood T cell repertoires in COVID-19. About the research overall: The study drew acute and convalescent COVID-19 samples from the United States, Italy and Spain. Sources were T cells, B-cell-depleted T cells, or PBMCs; the material itself was cDNA or gDNA.

Trimming cost V 4 bases and J 4 bases; bases outside gene matches: 13. The CDR3 is 16 amino acids. The germline V gene has CDR1 MNHNS and CDR2 SASEGT. As handled by the study authors: It was from reference gene primer amplification that nucleated cell counts were estimated. The table came from immunoSEQ multiplex PCR; TCRdb's copy has only in-frame clones and leaves some out. From that table come the V and J calls and clone size; the DNA was used to work out D and trimming. The sample has approximately 210,000 clones; roughly 86% are singletons. The chain combines TRBV6-1 with TRBJ2-7; 7 nucleotides agree with TRBD1. This TCR was recovered from a woman in her fifties or sixties with active or convalescent COVID-19. Sequencing was performed on peripheral blood. The CDR3 region is CASSVQPTGKQYEQYF. In nucleotides, the CDR3 is TGTGCCAGCAGTGTTCAGCCGACAGGGAAACAATACGAGCAGTACTTC.